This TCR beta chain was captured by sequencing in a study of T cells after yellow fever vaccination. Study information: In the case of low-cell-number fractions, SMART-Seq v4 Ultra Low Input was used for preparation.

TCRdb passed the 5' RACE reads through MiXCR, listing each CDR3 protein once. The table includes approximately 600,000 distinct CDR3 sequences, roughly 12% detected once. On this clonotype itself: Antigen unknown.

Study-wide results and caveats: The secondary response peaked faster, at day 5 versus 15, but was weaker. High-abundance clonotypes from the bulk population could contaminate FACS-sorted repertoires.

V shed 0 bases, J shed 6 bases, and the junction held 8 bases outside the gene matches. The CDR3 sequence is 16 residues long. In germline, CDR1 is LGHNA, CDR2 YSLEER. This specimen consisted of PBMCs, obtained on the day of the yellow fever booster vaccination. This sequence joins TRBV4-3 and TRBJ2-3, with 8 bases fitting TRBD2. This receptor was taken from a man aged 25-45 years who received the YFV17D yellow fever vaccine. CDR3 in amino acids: CASSQDKASGQDTQYF. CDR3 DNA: TGCGCCAGCAGCCAAGATAAGGCTAGCGGGCAGGATACGCAGTATTTT.